This T cell receptor (beta chain) was obtained from a study of OX40 agonist ivuxolimab in advanced cancers. With regard to the full study: Ivuxolimab was a fully human IgG2 agonistic monoclonal antibody targeting the costimulatory receptor OX40 (CD134). The dose-escalation cohort was 82.7% male with a mean age of approximately 60 years, ranging from roughly 20 to 80. The paper reports the monotherapy dose-escalation portion (N of about 50 patients) of the phase I ivuxolimab trial. The purpose of peripheral TCRbeta sequencing was to test whether ivuxolimab changed TCR sequence diversity and led to clonal T-cell expansion. Of the roughly 53 patients in dose escalation, 19 had hepatocellular carcinoma, about 15 had melanoma, 9 had renal cell carcinoma and 9 had head and neck cancer. Patients were allowed to have had prior anti-PD-1, anti-PD-L1 or anti-CTLA-4 therapy, and approximately 40% of the dose-escalation patients had previously received checkpoint inhibitors. Intravenous ivuxolimab was administered to patients every 2 weeks at six dose levels: 0.01, 0.1, 0.3, 1.5, 3 and 10 mg/kg. Partial responses occurred in three dose-escalation patients, of whom one had hepatocellular carcinoma and two had cutaneous melanoma.

To sequence the TCRbeta CDR3 region, genomic DNA was isolated from the sorted cells. The immunoSEQ Assay was used for sequencing of TCRbeta CDR3 regions. Not all clones reach the TCRdb copy of this immuneACCESS table, which keeps in-frame sequences only. Checked studies attribute under half of the gap to unresolved V genes and leave the rest unexplained. The sample contains roughly 62,000 clones, around 85% of them found a single time. The biggest ten clones account for around 0.9% of the sample. General study outcomes and caveats: In partial responders in the 0.1-3.0 mg/kg groups, normalized peripheral clonal expansion was found to be among the lowest, especially among CD8+ T cells. The antigen specificity of the peripheral T cells that underwent clonal expansion was not determined. At doses of 0.1 to 3.0 mg/kg, clonal expansion of both CD4+ and CD8+ T cells in blood was seen between baseline and week 6. After ivuxolimab, CD8+ T cells had more expanded clones than CD4+ T cells on average. Low levels of normalized T-cell clonal expansion were also shown by some nonresponding patients.

From the cysteine through the phenylalanine, the CDR3 covers 17 amino acids. Only CDR3 DNA is held: 51 bases, read in frame from base 1. At the junction V is shortened by 6 bases and J by 3 bases; bases outside the gene matches: 9. In the germline V gene (reference sequence), CDR1 corresponds to LNHDA and CDR2 to SQIVND. The trial excluded patients who had a history of autoimmune disease or who were on systemic immunosuppression. In every dose cohort, peripheral blood was drawn for TCR sequencing at baseline, cycle 4 day 1, and cycle 7 day 1. The samples were taken from a phase I, first-in-human, multicenter, open-label dose-escalation trial of ivuxolimab. The trial enrolled adults with locally advanced or metastatic head and neck squamous cell, hepatocellular, melanoma or renal cell carcinoma. Before TCR sequencing, CD4+ T cells and CD8+ T cells were sorted from peripheral blood as separate populations.

This clone appeared a single time. The clone's antigen remains unknown. No qualities accompany the bases; no much larger clone lies one base away. Sequenced here: CD4+ or CD8+ T cells sorted from blood, sampled in a trial of the OX40 agonist ivuxolimab. The sequence was obtained from an adult with an advanced solid tumor such as melanoma, head and neck, liver or kidney cancer. The sequence is built from TRBV19 and TRBJ2-6, with 9 junctional bases fitting TRBD1. In nucleotide form, the sequence is TGTGCCAGTAGCCCCGGAACAGGGGGCCGTGGGGCCAACGTCCTGACTTTC. This codes for CASSPGTGGRGANVLTF.